The 14 T cell receptor beta chains below all came from one sample that was sequenced in a study of blood T cell repertoires in COVID-19. Sequencing was performed with immunoSEQ multiplex PCR; in TCRdb, only in-frame clones are kept and a portion is missing. The sample yields roughly 85,000 clones, about nine tenths seen once. The specimen was peripheral blood. The receptors were gathered from a man aged 50-60 years with active or convalescent COVID-19.

This clone was seen a single time. V gene TRBV3-1 (or the pseudogene TRBV3-2) combines with J gene TRBJ1-6; a possible D gene is TRBD1 (5 bases). This CDR3 spans 16 amino acids. The V gene lost 0 bases and the J gene lost 6 bases, with 12 bases spanning the gap. Germline CDR1 reads LGHDT; CDR2 reads YNNKEL (reference sequence). The CDR3 loop is CASSQEKGRVNSPLHF. CDR3 sequence (DNA): TGTGCCAGCAGCCAAGAAAAGGGCAGGGTTAATTCACCCCTCCACTTT.

The gene calls are TRBV6-2 or TRBV6-3 and TRBJ2-5, with 9 positions matching TRBD1. The V gene end was trimmed by 4 bases and the J gene end by 6 bases; junction bases not matched to a gene: 6. The CDR3 consists of 14 residues. Germline CDR1 MNHEY, CDR2 SVGEGT. The CDR3 sequence is CASSLRTGDQTQYF. The CDR3, as DNA: TGTGCCAGCAGTTTAAGGACAGGGGACCAGACCCAGTACTTC.

This chain connects TRBV4-3 to TRBJ2-7, with TRBD2 matching over 8 bases. CDR1 is LGHNA, CDR2 YSLEER, per germline. With 0 bases clipped from V and 2 bases from J, the junction kept 3 bases outside the gene matches. The CDR3 is 15 amino acids. The CDR3 DNA reads as TGCGCCAGCAGCCAAGATGCGCGGGGGGCCTACGAGCAGTACTTC. Its protein is CASSQDARGAYEQYF.

The chain couples TRBV2 to TRBJ2-2; D may be TRBD1 (5 bases). CDR1 and CDR2 from the germline V gene are SNHLY and FYNNEI. Trimming removed 5 bases from V and 6 bases from J, with 7 bases in between. The CDR3 totals 12 residues. The CDR3 DNA reads TGTGCCAGCAGTCAGGGTCCCGGGGAGCTGTTTTTT. Protein product: CASSQGPGELFF.

The genes are TRBV2 and TRBJ2-5; unclear D gene. V was pared by 4 bases and J by 3 bases, with 3 bases between. CDR3 size: 11 residues. Germline CDR1 and CDR2: SNHLY and FYNNEI. CDR3 amino acids: CASSVEETQYF. In DNA form, the CDR3 reads TGTGCCAGCAGTGTAGAAGAGACCCAGTACTTC.

Notes on this clone: Other DNA sequences in the sample encode the same CDR3. This chain uses TRBV7-9 with TRBJ1-5; D not resolved. The germline gives CDR1 SEHNR, CDR2 FQNEAQ (reference sequence). This CDR3 comprises 15 residues. V was cut by 5 bases and J by 0 bases, with 11 bases left in between. The CDR3 nucleotides read TGTGCCAGCAGCGATACTGACACTAGCAATCAGCCCCAGCATTTT. This translates into CASSDTDTSNQPQHF.

The chain combines TRBV11-3 with TRBJ2-1, with TRBD2 matching 11 bases. From germline, CDR1 is SGHNT and CDR2 YENEEA. V trimming: 5 bases; J trimming: 1 base; junction bases outside the gene matches: 16. The CDR3 totals 20 residues. The CDR3: CASSNRRGLAETDSYNEQFF. The CDR3 DNA reads TGTGCCAGCAGCAACAGGAGGGGACTAGCGGAAACTGATTCCTACAATGAGCAGTTCTTC.

This chain links TRBV21-1 with TRBJ2-4; TRBD1, the table's D call, lacks a check against the DNA. TRBV21-1 is listed as a pseudogene. The CDR3 totals 20 residues. DNA for the CDR3: TGTGCCAGCAGCAAAGCAGGCAGGCCAATACCTCCCATAGCCAAAAACATTCAGTACTTC. As protein: CASSKAGRPIPPIAKNIQYF.

This clone was seen a single time. The rearrangement uses TRBV6-1 and TRBJ2-1; 8 positions match TRBD2. Germline trimming cut 4 bases from V and 7 bases from J; bases unmatched to any gene: 15. From germline, CDR1 is MNHNS and CDR2 SASEGT. The CDR3 is 17 amino acids. This CDR3 reads CASSGGGRRFGKNEQFF. The CDR3 DNA is TGTGCCAGCAGTGGGGGCGGGAGGAGGTTTGGCAAAAATGAGCAGTTCTTC.

This rearrangement joins TRBV7-2 to TRBJ2-1; 7 bases are shared with TRBD2. The CDR3 runs to 13 residues. Germline V gene data show CDR1 as SGHTA and CDR2 as FQGNSA. Unmatched junction bases numbered 3, after V lost 0 bases and J lost 10 bases. The CDR3 nucleotides read TGTGCCAGCAGCTTAGCGCCGGGACTAGAGCAGTTCTTC. It specifies CASSLAPGLEQFF.

The chain combines TRBV2 with TRBJ2-3; tentative D call: TRBD2 (7 bases). CDR3 length: 15 amino acids. The V end was cut by 10 bases, the J end by 0 bases, with 17 bases between. The V gene's germline CDR1 is SNHLY and CDR2 FYNNEI. The CDR3 here is CATRRGPTSTDTQYF. Written as DNA, the CDR3 is TGTGCCACCAGGCGGGGGCCAACTAGCACAGATACGCAGTATTTT. Based on the CDR3 plus reference TRBV2 and TRBJ2-3, the full variable domain is EPEVTQTPSHQVTQMGQEVILRCVPISNHLYFYWYRQILGQKVEFLVSFYNNEISEKSEIFDDQFSVERPDGSNFTLKIRSTKLEDSAMYFCATRRGPTSTDTQYFGPGTRLTVL.

This chain uses TRBV30 with TRBJ1-6, with D maybe TRBD1 (6 bases). The V gene's germline CDR1 is GTSNPN and CDR2 SVGIG (reference sequence). The CDR3 runs 13 residues. Trimming cost V 0 bases and J 7 bases, with 7 bases left between them. In DNA, the CDR3 is TGTGCCTGGAGTGTTGACAGGAATTCACCCCTCCACTTT. This gives the protein CAWSVDRNSPLHF.

The chain recombines TRBV12-3 or TRBV12-4 with TRBJ2-5; weak D call: TRBD2 (6 bases). The CDR3 consists of 13 residues. Deletions cut 7 bases from V and 6 bases from J, with 15 bases between. The CDR3 loop is CASKTRGSQTQYF. CDR3 DNA sequence: TGTGCCAGCAAGACTAGAGGCAGCCAGACCCAGTACTTC.

V and J are TRBV4-2 and TRBJ1-2; D possibly corresponds to TRBD1 (5 bases). This CDR3 region has 16 residues. Trimming left V 0 bases short and J 8 bases short, with 19 bases between. CDR1 is LGHNA, CDR2 YNFKEQ, per germline. The CDR3 sequence: CASSQDLKGIAGGYTF. Here the CDR3 DNA reads TGTGCCAGCAGCCAAGATTTAAAGGGGATAGCGGGCGGCTACACCTTC.